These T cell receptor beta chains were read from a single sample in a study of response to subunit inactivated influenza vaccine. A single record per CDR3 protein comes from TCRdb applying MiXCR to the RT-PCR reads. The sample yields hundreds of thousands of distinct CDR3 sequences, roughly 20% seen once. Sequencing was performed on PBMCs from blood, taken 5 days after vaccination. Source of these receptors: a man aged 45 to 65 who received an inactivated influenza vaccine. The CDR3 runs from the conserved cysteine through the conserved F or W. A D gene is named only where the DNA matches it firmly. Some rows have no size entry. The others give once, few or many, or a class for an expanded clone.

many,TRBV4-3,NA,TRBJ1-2,CASSQDAAGLNYGYTF,TGCGCCAGCAGCCAAGATGCGGCGGGGCTGAACTATGGCTACACCTTC
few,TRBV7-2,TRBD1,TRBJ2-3,CASSLMGRGSSTDTQYF,TGTGCCAGCAGCTTAATGGGCAGGGGGAGTAGCACAGATACGCAGTATTTT
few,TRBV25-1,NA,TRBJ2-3,CASSVRDFRLATDTQYF,TGTGCCAGCAGTGTTAGGGACTTCAGGTTAGCCACAGATACGCAGTATTTT
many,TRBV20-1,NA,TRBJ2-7,CSAGTGTYKSYEQYF,TGCAGTGCTGGAACCGGGACATATAAGTCCTACGAGCAGTACTTC
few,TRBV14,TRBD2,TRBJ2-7,CASSQDSTGGQYF,TGTGCCAGCAGCCAAGATAGTACGGGGGGGCAGTACTTC
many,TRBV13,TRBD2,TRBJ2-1,CASSPETLAGGAYNEQFF,TGTGCCAGCAGCCCCGAAACCTTAGCGGGAGGGGCCTACAATGAGCAGTTCTTC
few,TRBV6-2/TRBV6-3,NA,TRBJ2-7,CASSYSAASATYEQYF,TGTGCCAGCAGTTACTCCGCGGCTAGCGCTACCTACGAGCAGTACTTC
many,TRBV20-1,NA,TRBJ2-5,CSARHMETQYF,TGCAGTGCTAGACACATGGAGACCCAGTACTTC
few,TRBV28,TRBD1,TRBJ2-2,CASSLPPTGYTGELFF,TGTGCCAGCAGTTTACCCCCGACAGGGTACACCGGGGAGCTGTTTTTT
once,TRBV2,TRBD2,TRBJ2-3,CTSSLVPGLNTSTDTQYF,TGTACCAGCAGTTTGGTCCCGGGACTAAATACTAGCACAGATACGCAGTATTTT
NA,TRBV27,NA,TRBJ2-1,CASSLSRQNDEQFF,TGTGCCAGCAGTTTATCGAGACAAAACGATGAGCAGTTCTTC
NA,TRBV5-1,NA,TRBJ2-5,CASSRLQPQETQYF,TGCGCCAGCAGCCGTCTCCAGCCCCAAGAGACCCAGTACTTC
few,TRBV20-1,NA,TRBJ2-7,CSARDTRTASYEQYF,TGCAGTGCTAGAGATACTCGGACAGCCAGCTACGAGCAGTACTTC
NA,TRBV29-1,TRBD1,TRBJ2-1,CSGRDRGAYNEQFF,TGCAGCGGGCGGGACAGGGGAGCCTACAATGAGCAGTTCTTC
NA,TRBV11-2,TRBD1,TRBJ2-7,CASSDRDSSYEQYF,TGTGCCAGCAGCGACCGGGACAGCTCCTACGAGCAGTACTTC
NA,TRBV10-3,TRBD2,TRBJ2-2,CAIGLAGTGELFF,TGTGCCATTGGACTAGCGGGCACCGGGGAGCTGTTTTTT
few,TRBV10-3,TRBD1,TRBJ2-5,CAITEGTGGRETQYF,TGTGCCATCACCGAGGGCACAGGGGGCAGGGAGACCCAGTACTTC
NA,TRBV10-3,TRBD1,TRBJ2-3,CAISDSRQGSWGTQYF,TGTGCCATCAGTGACTCGCGACAGGGCTCCTGGGGGACGCAGTATTTT
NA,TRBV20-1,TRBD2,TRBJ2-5,CSARTSGGAQTQYF,TGCAGTGCTAGAACCAGCGGGGGGGCGCAGACCCAGTACTTC
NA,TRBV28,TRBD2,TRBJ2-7,CASSLSPAGVGSYEQYF,TGTGCCAGCAGTTTATCGCCGGCGGGAGTGGGATCCTACGAGCAGTACTTC
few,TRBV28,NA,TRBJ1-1,CASSFGRGVNTEAFF,TGTGCCAGCAGTTTCGGTAGGGGGGTGAACACTGAAGCTTTCTTT
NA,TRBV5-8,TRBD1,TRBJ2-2,CASSFTGGILSGELFF,TGTGCCAGCAGCTTTACAGGGGGCATTCTGTCCGGGGAGCTGTTTTTT
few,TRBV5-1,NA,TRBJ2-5,CASSSGTWDSETQYF,TGCGCCAGCAGCTCCGGGACTTGGGACTCTGAGACCCAGTACTTC
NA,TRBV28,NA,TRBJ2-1,CASTAVDGTEDEQFF,TGTGCCAGTACAGCAGTGGACGGGACTGAGGATGAGCAGTTCTTC
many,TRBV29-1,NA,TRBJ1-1,CSVEPYQGPEAFF,TGCAGCGTTGAGCCATACCAGGGCCCTGAAGCTTTCTTT
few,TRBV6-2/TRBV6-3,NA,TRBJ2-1,CASSYSLEEISYNEQFF,TGTGCCAGCAGTTACAGCCTGGAGGAGATCTCCTACAATGAGCAGTTCTTC